Below are 9 T cell receptor beta chains sequenced from a single sample in a study of spatial heterogeneity in lung cancer. Time point noted: sample taken at primary tumor resection. Whole RNA obtained from tumor, nontumor lung or frozen PBMC underwent sequencing without sorting. Each CDR3 protein is one row after TCRdb ran MiXCR on the 5' RACE reads. The sample contains 82,000 or so distinct CDR3 sequences, around 12% of which appear only once. Here the sequenced sample was PBMCs, taken at surgery. The origin of the receptors is a male donor with early-stage non-small cell lung cancer.

In DNA, the CDR3 is TGCAGCGTTCTGCCAGCGGGGCGAAGGGAGACCCAGTACTTC. Its translation is CSVLPAGRRETQYF. The chain couples TRBV29-1 to TRBJ2-5; 7 nucleotides agree with TRBD2. The CDR3 loop spans 14 amino acids. Germline V gives CDR1 SQVTM, CDR2 ANQGSEA. Trimming removed 5 bases from V and 5 bases from J; junction bases left unmatched: 11.

This clonotype came up a few times. The J gene is TRBJ2-2, the V gene TRBV7-3; D is unresolved. The germline CDR1 and CDR2 sequences are SGHTA and FQGTGA. The CDR3 runs to 14 residues. Trimming removed 3 bases at V and 4 bases at J, with 9 bases between. The CDR3 here is CASSFALTTGELFF. CDR3 sequence (DNA): TGTGCCAGCAGCTTCGCCCTGACCACCGGGGAGCTGTTTTTT. The full variable domain, its missing parts supplied by reference TRBV7-3 and TRBJ2-2, is GAGVSQTPSNKVTEKGKYVELRCDPISGHTALYWYRQSLGQGPEFLIYFQGTGAADDSGLPNDRFFAVRPEGSVSTLKIQRTERGDSAVYLCASSFALTTGELFFGEGSRLTVL.

V gene TRBV9 combines with J gene TRBJ2-1, with 10 nucleotides matching TRBD2. Germline lookup yields CDR1 SGDLS and CDR2 YYNGEE. The junction had 5 bases not matched to a gene; V was cut back by 0 bases and J by 5 bases. The CDR3 sequence is 16 residues long. Here the CDR3 reads CASSVGQAGGNNEQFF. The CDR3 region has the DNA TGTGCCAGCAGCGTAGGACAAGCGGGAGGGAACAATGAGCAGTTCTTC.

This clonotype showed up just a few times. The chain joins TRBV6-4 to TRBJ2-1; 9 bases are shared with TRBD2. V shed 0 bases and J 5 bases; nucleotides not matched to a gene: 5. The CDR3 is 16 residues long. CDR1 is MRHNA, CDR2 SNTAGT, per germline. The CDR3 reads CASSDSISSGDNEQFF. The CDR3 DNA sequence: TGTGCCAGCAGTGACTCGATTTCTAGCGGGGACAATGAGCAGTTCTTC.

This clonotype was detected only a few times. The chain couples TRBV28 to TRBJ1-4; D is perhaps TRBD1 (5 bases). The CDR3 runs 14 residues. V lost 4 bases and J lost 6, with 12 bases in between. The germline gives CDR1 MDHEN, CDR2 SYDVKM. The CDR3 bases are TGTGCCAGCAGTTGGGGGAGCGGATATGAAAAACTGTTTTTT. The encoded protein is CASSWGSGYEKLFF.

This clonotype came up many times. The V gene is TRBV6-2 or TRBV6-3, the J gene TRBJ1-1, with unresolved D. This CDR3 contains 14 residues. The V gene lost 6 bases and the J gene lost 1 base, with 12 bases spanning the gap. Germline values: CDR1 MNHEY, CDR2 SVGEGT. The CDR3 DNA sequence: TGTGCCAGCAGCCCAGCCGGAAGGAACACTGAAGCTTTCTTT. It encodes CASSPAGRNTEAFF.

This clonotype was seen ten or more times. This chain uses TRBV7-2 with TRBJ2-1; D might be TRBD2 (5 bases). CDR3 size: 13 residues. The V gene lost 4 bases and the J gene lost 2 bases, with 6 bases spanning the gap. The germline V gene encodes CDR1 SGHTA and CDR2 FQGNSA. CDR3 sequence reads: CASSSGAYNEQFF. CDR3 bases: TGTGCCAGCAGCTCCGGGGCCTACAATGAGCAGTTCTTC. The full variable domain, rest sourced from reference TRBV7-2 and TRBJ2-1, is GAGVSQSPSNKVTEKGKDVELRCDPISGHTALYWYRQSLGQGLEFLIYFQGNSAPDKSGLPSDRFSAERTGGSVSTLTIQRTQQEDSAVYLCASSSGAYNEQFFGPGTRLTVL.

The V gene is TRBV29-1, the J gene TRBJ2-3; possibly TRBD1 or TRBD2 for D (6 bases each). This CDR3 has 14 amino acids. Germline loops: CDR1 SQVTM, CDR2 ANQGSEA. V was cut by 6 bases and J by 4 bases, with 17 bases left in between. This CDR3 is CSVASAGEADTQYF. CDR3 sequence (DNA): TGCAGCGTCGCCTCGGCAGGGGAGGCAGATACGCAGTATTTT.

A few counts support this clonotype. The V and J genes are TRBV7-9 and TRBJ2-1; tentative D call: TRBD2 (6 bases). The CDR3 spans 16 residues. V gave up 3 bases and J gave up 5 bases, with 17 bases separating them. Germline CDR1 is SEHNR and CDR2 is FQNEAQ (reference sequence). CDR3 region: CASSFWDFSFHNEQFF. The CDR3 coding sequence is TGTGCCAGCAGCTTTTGGGACTTTTCCTTTCACAATGAGCAGTTCTTC.